One and the same sample provided the 20 T cell receptor beta chains below, sequenced in a study of vaccination and CD4 T cells after COVID-19. Sequencing of the DNA from cultured CD4+ T cells was carried out with the Oncomine TCR Beta short-read assay. In TCRdb, the PCR reads were re-called with MiXCR into one record per CDR3 protein. The table includes around 16,000 distinct CDR3 sequences, 30% to 35% detected once. No antigen has been identified for these receptors. Treatment in this sample: roughly nine-day PBMC culture with coronavirus spike peptide pools or control peptides (ViraFEST assay). Sequences were obtained from cultured CD4+ T cells from blood. These receptors originate from a human donor with COVID-19.

The chain uses TRBV19 and TRBJ1-5; D gene uncertain. This CDR3 has 14 amino acids. Germline lookup yields CDR1 LNHDA and CDR2 SQIVND (reference sequence). With 1 base removed from V and 3 bases from J, the gap between germline ends came to 7 bases. DNA for the CDR3: TGTGCCAGTAGTATAGGACGGCTCAATCAGCCCCAGCATTTT. Its translation is CASSIGRLNQPQHF.

There are a few counts of this clonotype. The chain uses TRBV7-2 and TRBJ2-5; D is unclear. The length of the CDR3 is 14 residues. V was cut by 5 bases and J by 0 bases, with 10 bases left in between. Germline V lookup: CDR1 SGHTA, CDR2 FQGNSA. This CDR3 reads CASSVGPNQETQYF. Written as DNA, the CDR3 is TGTGCCAGCAGCGTAGGACCCAACCAAGAGACCCAGTACTTC.

This clonotype occurred a few times. The chain joins TRBV10-3 to TRBJ1-2, with D possibly TRBD1 on 5 matching bases. Germline lookup yields CDR1 ENHRY and CDR2 SYGVKD. The CDR3 is 14 residues long. V gave up 3 bases and J gave up 7 bases, with 15 bases separating them. This CDR3 is CAISEDLAGSGYTF. Here the CDR3 DNA reads TGTGCCATCAGTGAAGATTTGGCAGGGTCTGGCTACACCTTC.

The CDR3 spells CASSSILALPYNEQFF. The CDR3 bases are TGTGCCAGCAGTTCCATACTAGCGCTACCCTACAATGAGCAGTTCTTC. The chain is built from TRBV6-5 and TRBJ2-1; 7 bases map to TRBD2. The CDR3 has 16 amino acids. Unmatched junction bases numbered 8, after V lost 4 bases and J lost 2 bases. CDR1 MNHEY and CDR2 SVGAGI come from the germline V gene.

The gene calls are TRBV4-3 and TRBJ2-1; 11 positions agree with TRBD2. Unmatched junction bases numbered 8, after V lost 6 bases and J lost 7 bases. CDR1 and CDR2 (germline): LGHNA, YSLEER. CDR3 length equals 15 residues. DNA for the CDR3: TGCGCCAGCAGAAGTAGCGGGGGGGCTGGAAATGAGCAGTTCTTC. Amino acid sequence: CASRSSGGAGNEQFF.

The chain recombines TRBV5-4 with TRBJ2-5, with D possibly being TRBD2 (6 bases). CDR3 length equals 14 residues. V was cut by 4 bases and J by 3 bases, with 13 bases left in between. Looked up from germline, CDR1 is SGHNT and CDR2 is YYREEE (reference sequence). CDR3 protein: CASSRGGAKETQYF. Written as DNA, the CDR3 is TGTGCCAGCAGCCGAGGCGGGGCTAAAGAGACCCAGTACTTC.

This chain joins TRBV6-1 and TRBJ2-3; TRBD1 matches 10 bases. V lost 4 bases to trimming and J lost 1 base; unmatched junction nucleotides: 5. Germline V gene lookup returns CDR1 MNHNS and CDR2 SASEGT. The CDR3 totals 16 residues. This CDR3 reads CASSGDRGSGTDTQYF. Written as DNA, the CDR3 is TGTGCCAGCAGTGGGGACAGGGGCAGTGGCACAGATACGCAGTATTTT.

The rearrangement uses TRBV10-3 and TRBJ1-4; 12 bases are a match to TRBD1. V was pared by 6 bases and J by 8 bases, with 4 bases of the junction left unmatched. Germline V gene sequence: CDR1 ENHRY, CDR2 SYGVKD. This CDR3 is 14 amino acids long. CDR3: CAISGDRGREKLFF. In nucleotides, the CDR3 is TGTGCCATCAGCGGGGACAGGGGGCGCGAAAAACTGTTTTTT.

This clonotype was found a few times. This chain joins TRBV21-1 and TRBJ1-6; TRBD1, the table's D call, was not compared with the DNA. TRBV21-1 is reported as a pseudogene. CDR3 length: 15 residues. As DNA, the CDR3 is TGTGCCAGCAGCACCTACAGGGGGCCTAATTCACCCCTCCACTTT. It yields the protein CASSTYRGPNSPLHF.

This clonotype was seen more than once but under ten times. The J gene is TRBJ1-6, the V gene TRBV6-1; TRBD1 might be the D (5 bases). V lost 6 bases and J lost 9, with 18 bases in between. The germline V gene has CDR1 MNHNS and CDR2 SASEGT. The CDR3 spans 15 residues. The CDR3 here is CASRPTQGSISPLHF. The CDR3 DNA reads as TGTGCCAGCAGACCTACGCAGGGTTCAATTTCACCCCTCCACTTT.

The chain recombines TRBV7-2 with TRBJ1-1; D gene ambiguous. Trimming removed 2 bases at V and 2 bases at J, with 12 bases between. This CDR3 region has 15 residues. Germline-derived CDR1 and CDR2 are SGHTA and FQGNSA. The CDR3 DNA reads as TGTGCCAGCAGCTTATCTTGGGCTCTAAACACTGAAGCTTTCTTT. As protein: CASSLSWALNTEAFF.

The V and J genes are TRBV27 and TRBJ1-5; no clear D gene. CDR3 length equals 15 residues. Trimming shortened V by 0 bases and J by 0 bases, and 6 bases separated the two germline ends. Germline-derived CDR1 and CDR2 are MNHEY and SMNVEV (reference sequence). CDR3 sequence: CASSLSPASNQPQHF. The CDR3 DNA reads TGTGCCAGCAGTTTATCGCCCGCTAGCAATCAGCCCCAGCATTTT.

This rearrangement joins TRBV5-4 to TRBJ2-5, with 12 bases that match TRBD2. The CDR3 runs 16 residues. The trim removed 4 bases at V and 1 base at J, leaving 5 bases unmatched. Germline V gene lookup returns CDR1 SGHNT and CDR2 YYREEE (reference sequence). CDR3 region: CASSASLAGGQETQYF. CDR3 bases: TGTGCCAGCAGCGCCTCACTAGCGGGGGGCCAAGAGACCCAGTACTTC.

V is TRBV7-2 and J is TRBJ1-3, with D possibly matching TRBD1 (6 bases). The V end was cut by 6 bases, the J end by 0 bases, with 9 bases between. Germline CDR1 is SGHTA and CDR2 is FQGNSA. This CDR3 region has 14 residues. The CDR3 reads CASRSGASGNTIYF. As DNA, the CDR3 is TGTGCCAGCAGGTCAGGGGCCTCTGGAAACACCATATATTTT. Full variable domain (rest looked up from reference TRBV7-2 and TRBJ1-3): GAGVSQSPSNKVTEKGKDVELRCDPISGHTALYWYRQSLGQGLEFLIYFQGNSAPDKSGLPSDRFSAERTGGSVSTLTIQRTQQEDSAVYLCASRSGASGNTIYFGEGSWLTVV.

The chain combines TRBV4-1 with TRBJ1-4; 7 bases line up with TRBD1. CDR1 and CDR2 (germline): MGHRA, YSYEKL. This CDR3 region has 15 residues. J lost 2 bases, V lost 7 bases, and 7 bases had no gene match. CDR3 residues: CASKNRGRTNEKLFF. The CDR3, as DNA: TGCGCCAGCAAAAACAGGGGTCGCACTAATGAAAAACTGTTTTTT.

The chain employs TRBV7-9 and TRBJ2-3; D is unclear. The CDR3 loop spans 12 amino acids. CDR1 and CDR2 (germline): SEHNR, FQNEAQ (reference sequence). V lost 0 bases, J lost 4 bases, and 2 bases lay in between. CDR3 amino acids: CASSLAPDTQYF. The CDR3 nucleotides read TGTGCCAGCAGCTTAGCGCCAGATACGCAGTATTTT.

The genes are TRBV5-5 and TRBJ2-1; 13 bases agree with TRBD2. The V gene end was trimmed by 4 bases and the J gene end by 4 bases; junction bases not matched to a gene: 2. This CDR3 region has 15 residues. CDR1 SGHKS and CDR2 YYEKEE come from the germline V gene (reference sequence). CDR3 nucleotides: TGTGCCAGCAGCCCGGGACTAGCGGGGTACAATGAGCAGTTCTTC. Amino acid sequence: CASSPGLAGYNEQFF. Complete variable domain (other parts from reference TRBV5-5 and TRBJ2-1): DAGVTQSPTHLIKTRGQQVTLRCSPISGHKSVSWYQQVLGQGPQFIFQYYEKEERGRGNFPDRFSARQFPNYSSELNVNALLLGDSALYLCASSPGLAGYNEQFFGPGTRLTVL.

V and J are TRBV7-6 and TRBJ2-2; 9 bases are shared with TRBD2. This CDR3 is 17 amino acids long. Germline lookup yields CDR1 SGHVS and CDR2 FNYEAQ. V gave up 5 bases and J gave up 1 base; unmatched junction bases: 8. The CDR3 DNA reads as TGTGCCAGCAGCCCCCCCTATAGCGGGGGGAACACCGGGGAGCTGTTTTTT. This translates into CASSPPYSGGNTGELFF.

The chain employs TRBV20-1 and TRBJ2-3; tentative D call: TRBD2 (7 bases). V lost 3 bases to trimming and J lost 3 bases, with 16 bases between them. Germline values: CDR1 DFQATT, CDR2 SNEGSKA (reference sequence). This CDR3 has 15 amino acids. CDR3 sequence reads: CSASLGGAGTDTQYF. Here the CDR3 DNA reads TGCAGTGCTAGCCTGGGGGGGGCTGGGACAGATACGCAGTATTTT.

This chain uses TRBV7-9 with TRBJ2-5; the D gene is possibly TRBD2 (6 bases). CDR1 and CDR2 from the germline V gene are SEHNR and FQNEAQ (reference sequence). This CDR3 has 15 amino acids. The V end lost 3 bases, the J end lost 1 base, and 12 bases lay between the germline ends. The CDR3 sequence is CASSFASALQETQYF. The CDR3 bases are TGTGCCAGCAGCTTCGCTAGCGCGCTCCAAGAGACCCAGTACTTC.